Below, 15 T cell receptor beta chains from the same sample are listed, as sequenced in a study of blood T cell repertoires in COVID-19. Using immunoSEQ multiplex PCR, the repertoire was profiled, and TCRdb retains in-frame clones only, with some absent. The data hold approximately 170,000 clones, with 84% observed a single time. The sequenced sample consisted of peripheral blood. These TCRs come from a man aged 65 to 85 with active or convalescent COVID-19.

This clone turned up a few times. This chain joins TRBV5-4 and TRBJ2-3; 8 positions agree with TRBD1. There are 15 residues in the CDR3. V lost 0 bases to trimming and J lost 1 base; unmatched junction nucleotides: 1. Germline V gene sequence: CDR1 SGHNT, CDR2 YYREEE (reference sequence). CDR3 sequence reads: CASSLATGGTDTQYF. As DNA, the CDR3 is TGTGCCAGCAGCTTGGCGACAGGGGGCACAGATACGCAGTATTTT.

The chain uses TRBV30 and TRBJ1-2; D is uncertain. Deletions cut 4 bases from V and 3 bases from J, with 9 bases between. Germline values: CDR1 GTSNPN, CDR2 SVGIG (reference sequence). The CDR3 has 12 amino acids. The CDR3 loop is CAWNRVYYGYTF. CDR3 DNA: TGTGCCTGGAATCGAGTCTACTATGGCTACACCTTC.

This chain links TRBV7-2 with TRBJ1-6; 9 bases match TRBD1. The CDR3 is 17 residues long. Per germline, CDR1 SGHTA and CDR2 FQGNSA. With V trimmed by 1 base and J by 9 bases, 10 bases remained unmatched. The CDR3: CASSLGGSGQGISPLHF. The CDR3 DNA reads as TGTGCCAGCAGCTTAGGGGGGTCGGGACAGGGCATTTCACCCCTCCACTTT.

This sequence joins TRBV7-9 and TRBJ2-1; D may be TRBD1 (6 bases). Trimming took off 3 bases at V and 5 bases at J, with 17 bases between the two ends. CDR1 is SEHNR and CDR2 is FQNEAQ in the germline V gene (reference sequence). The CDR3 has 16 amino acids. This CDR3 is CASSFPGTRKHNEQFF. As DNA, the CDR3 is TGTGCCAGCAGCTTTCCCGGGACACGGAAACACAATGAGCAGTTCTTC. Filled out from reference TRBV7-9 and TRBJ2-1, the complete variable domain reads DTGVSQNPRHKITKRGQNVTFRCDPISEHNRLYWYRQTLGQGPEFLTYFQNEAQLEKSRLLSDRFSAERPKGSFSTLEIQRTEQGDSAMYLCASSFPGTRKHNEQFFGPGTRLTVL.

The V gene is TRBV19, the J gene TRBJ1-5; D is undetermined. Germline V gene sequence: CDR1 LNHDA, CDR2 SQIVND (reference sequence). Trimming shortened V by 5 bases and J by 6 bases, and 26 bases separated the two germline ends. The CDR3 has 18 residues. The CDR3 region is CASSEGSRRFGSSQPQHF. For the CDR3, the DNA is TGTGCCAGTAGTGAGGGCAGCAGGAGGTTCGGGAGTAGTCAGCCCCAGCATTTT.

This sequence joins TRBV7-2 and TRBJ1-1; a possible D gene is TRBD1 (5 bases). Trimming took 8 bases from V and 0 from J, leaving 19 bases between them. CDR3 size: 16 residues. The germline CDR1 and CDR2 sequences are SGHTA and FQGNSA. DNA for the CDR3: TGTGCCAGCCAAACAGGATTGGGAACCATGAACACTGAAGCTTTCTTT. Its protein product is CASQTGLGTMNTEAFF.

CDR3 region: CASGQGLFGNQPQHF. CDR3 coding DNA: TGTGCCAGCGGACAGGGTCTTTTCGGCAATCAGCCCCAGCATTTT. V and J are TRBV6-5 and TRBJ1-5; 8 bases match TRBD1. The trim removed 8 bases at V and 2 bases at J, leaving 8 bases unmatched. The V gene's germline CDR1 is MNHEY and CDR2 SVGAGI. This CDR3 spans 15 amino acids.

V and J are TRBV7-3 and TRBJ2-5; TRBD2 might be the D (6 bases). Germline CDR1 SGHTA, CDR2 FQGTGA. The CDR3 spans 13 residues. The V gene lost 5 bases and the J gene lost 4 bases, with 11 bases spanning the gap. The CDR3 nucleotides are TGTGCCAGCAGCACTCCCGGGGGAGAGACCCAGTACTTC. Amino acids: CASSTPGGETQYF. Full variable domain (missing parts from reference TRBV7-3 and TRBJ2-5): GAGVSQTPSNKVTEKGKYVELRCDPISGHTALYWYRQSLGQGPEFLIYFQGTGAADDSGLPNDRFFAVRPEGSVSTLKIQRTERGDSAVYLCASSTPGGETQYFGPGTRLLVL.

This sequence joins TRBV3-1 (or the pseudogene TRBV3-2) and TRBJ1-5; D ambiguous. The CDR3 is made up of 13 amino acids. Germline lookup yields CDR1 LGHDT and CDR2 YNNKEL (reference sequence). Trimming took 3 bases from V and 4 from J, leaving 7 bases between them. The CDR3 is CASSQQRNQPQHF. In nucleotides, the CDR3 is TGTGCCAGCAGCCAGCAGCGAAATCAGCCCCAGCATTTT.

The chain combines TRBV6-5 with TRBJ1-1; 7 nucleotides match TRBD1. J lost 1 base, V lost 0 bases, and 2 bases had no gene match. The length of the CDR3 is 15 residues. In germline, CDR1 is MNHEY, CDR2 SVGAGI. The CDR3 spells CASSYSRTGNTEAFF. In DNA form, the CDR3 reads TGTGCCAGCAGTTACTCCCGGACAGGGAACACTGAAGCTTTCTTT.

In its sample, this clone was seen a few times. This rearrangement joins TRBV9 to TRBJ2-3, with D possibly TRBD1 on 5 matching bases. Germline loops: CDR1 SGDLS, CDR2 YYNGEE. V was shortened by 1 base and J by 6 bases, with 12 bases between the two germline ends. This CDR3 region has 14 residues. In DNA form, the CDR3 reads TGTGCCAGCAGCGTATCCAGTACAGGCGATACGCAGTATTTT. Translation: CASSVSSTGDTQYF. Drawing the rest from reference TRBV9 and TRBJ2-3, the complete variable domain is DSGVTQTPKHLITATGQRVTLRCSPRSGDLSVYWYQQSLDQGLQFLIQYYNGEERAKGNILERFSAQQFPDLHSELNLSSLELGDSALYFCASSVSSTGDTQYFGPGTRLTVL.

This chain connects TRBV29-1 to TRBJ2-7; TRBD2 aligns across 8 bases. V trimming: 0 bases; J trimming: 3 bases; junction bases outside the gene matches: 4. The length of the CDR3 is 14 residues. CDR1 and CDR2 (germline): SQVTM, ANQGSEA. DNA for the CDR3: TGCAGCGTTGAAGATCGGGGGGGGAACTACGAGCAGTACTTC. Translated, it gives CSVEDRGGNYEQYF.

The chain is built from TRBV7-2 and TRBJ1-2; 10 bases are a match to TRBD1. The CDR3 spans 15 residues. Germline V CDR1 and CDR2: SGHTA, FQGNSA. The junction had 6 bases not matched to a gene; V was cut back by 3 bases and J by 5 bases. The CDR3 sequence: CASSFPDRGRYGYTF. CDR3 in DNA: TGTGCCAGCAGCTTTCCGGACAGGGGGAGGTATGGCTACACCTTC.

V and J are TRBV5-5 and TRBJ1-3; the match to TRBD1 covers 9 bases. Germline-derived CDR1 and CDR2 are SGHKS and YYEKEE (reference sequence). V was clipped by 4 bases and J by 2 bases; unmatched bases: 13. The CDR3 length is 18 residues. The CDR3, as DNA: TGTGCCAGCAGCGAGGACAGGGGTCGAGGTCGCGCTGGAAACACCATATATTTT. Protein sequence: CASSEDRGRGRAGNTIYF.

The rearrangement links TRBV29-1 to TRBJ2-3; 9 bases line up with TRBD2. Per germline, CDR1 SQVTM and CDR2 ANQGSEA. The length of the CDR3 is 14 residues. V was pared by 8 bases and J by 4 bases, with 10 bases of the junction left unmatched. In DNA, the CDR3 is TGCAGCCGCGGCGGGGCGGGAGGGTCAGATACGCAGTATTTT. It specifies CSRGGAGGSDTQYF.